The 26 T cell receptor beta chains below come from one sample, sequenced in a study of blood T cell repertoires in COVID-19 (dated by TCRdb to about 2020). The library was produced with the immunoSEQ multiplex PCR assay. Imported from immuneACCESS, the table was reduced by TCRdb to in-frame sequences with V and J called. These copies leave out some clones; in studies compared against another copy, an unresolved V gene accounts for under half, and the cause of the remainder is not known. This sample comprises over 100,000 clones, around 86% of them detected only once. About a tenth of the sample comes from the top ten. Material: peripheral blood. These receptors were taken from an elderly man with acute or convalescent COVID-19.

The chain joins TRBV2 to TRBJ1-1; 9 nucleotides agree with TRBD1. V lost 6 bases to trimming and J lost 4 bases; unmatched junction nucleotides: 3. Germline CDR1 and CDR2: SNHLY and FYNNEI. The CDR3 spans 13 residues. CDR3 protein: CASRLDRGTEAFF. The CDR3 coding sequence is TGTGCCAGCAGATTGGACAGGGGCACTGAAGCTTTCTTT. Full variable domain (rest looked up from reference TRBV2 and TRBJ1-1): EPEVTQTPSHQVTQMGQEVILRCVPISNHLYFYWYRQILGQKVEFLVSFYNNEISEKSEIFDDQFSVERPDGSNFTLKIRSTKLEDSAMYFCASRLDRGTEAFFGQGTRLTVV.

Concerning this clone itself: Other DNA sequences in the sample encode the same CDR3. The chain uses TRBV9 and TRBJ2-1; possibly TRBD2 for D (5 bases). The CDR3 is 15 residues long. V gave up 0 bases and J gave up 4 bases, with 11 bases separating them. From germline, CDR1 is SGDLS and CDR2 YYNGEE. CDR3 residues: CASSVVDSEYNEQFF. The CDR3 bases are TGTGCCAGCAGCGTAGTGGATAGCGAATACAATGAGCAGTTCTTC.

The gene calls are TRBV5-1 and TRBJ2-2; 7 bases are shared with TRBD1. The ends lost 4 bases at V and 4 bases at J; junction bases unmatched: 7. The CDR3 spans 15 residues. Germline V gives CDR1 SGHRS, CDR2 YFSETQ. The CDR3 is CASSPHRGSTGELFF. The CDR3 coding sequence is TGCGCCAGCAGCCCCCACAGGGGAAGCACCGGGGAGCTGTTTTTT.

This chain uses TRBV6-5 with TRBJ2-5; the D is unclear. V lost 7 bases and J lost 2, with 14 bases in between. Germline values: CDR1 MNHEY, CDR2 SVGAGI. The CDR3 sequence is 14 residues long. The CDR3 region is CASILTGTQETQYF. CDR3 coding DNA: TGTGCCAGCATTTTGACTGGTACACAAGAGACCCAGTACTTC.

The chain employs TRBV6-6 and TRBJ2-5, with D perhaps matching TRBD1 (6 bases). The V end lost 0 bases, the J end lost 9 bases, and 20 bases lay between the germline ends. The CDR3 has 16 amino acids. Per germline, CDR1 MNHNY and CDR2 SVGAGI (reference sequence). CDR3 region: CASSYSKQGPSVAQYF. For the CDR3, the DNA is TGTGCCAGCAGTTACTCAAAACAGGGTCCCTCCGTGGCCCAGTACTTC.

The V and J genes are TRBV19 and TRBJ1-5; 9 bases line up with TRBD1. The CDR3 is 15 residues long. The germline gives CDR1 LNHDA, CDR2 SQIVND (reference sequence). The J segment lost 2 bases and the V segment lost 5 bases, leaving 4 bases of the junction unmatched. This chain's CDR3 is CASSGGQGGNQPQHF. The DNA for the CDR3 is TGTGCCAGTAGTGGGGGACAGGGAGGCAATCAGCCCCAGCATTTT.

This chain's CDR3 is CASSQTGQVGTDTQYF. CDR3 coding DNA: TGCGCCAGCAGCCAGACGGGTCAAGTCGGCACAGATACGCAGTATTTT. The chain uses TRBV5-1 and TRBJ2-3; D ambiguous. The V end was cut by 4 bases, the J end by 1 base, with 16 bases between. This CDR3 is 16 amino acids long. CDR1 and CDR2 from the germline V gene are SGHRS and YFSETQ.

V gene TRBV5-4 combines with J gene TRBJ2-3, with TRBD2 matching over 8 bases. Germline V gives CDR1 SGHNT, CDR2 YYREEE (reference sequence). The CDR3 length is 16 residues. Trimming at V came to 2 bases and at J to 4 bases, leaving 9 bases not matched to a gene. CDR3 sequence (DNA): TGTGCCAGCAGCTTAGGACGGGGGGGCCAGGCAGATACGCAGTATTTT. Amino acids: CASSLGRGGQADTQYF.

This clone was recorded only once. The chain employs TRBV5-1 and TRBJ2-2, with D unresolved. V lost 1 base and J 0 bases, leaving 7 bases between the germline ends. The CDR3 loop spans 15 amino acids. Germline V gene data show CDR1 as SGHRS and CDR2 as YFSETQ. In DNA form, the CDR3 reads TGCGCCAGCAGCTTGAGAGATGCGAACACCGGGGAGCTGTTTTTT. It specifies CASSLRDANTGELFF.

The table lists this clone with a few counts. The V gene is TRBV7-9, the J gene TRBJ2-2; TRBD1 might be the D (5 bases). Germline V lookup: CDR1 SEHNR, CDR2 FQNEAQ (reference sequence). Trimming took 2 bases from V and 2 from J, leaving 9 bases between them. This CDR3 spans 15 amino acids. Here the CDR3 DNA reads TGTGCCAGCAGCTTAAAGGGGATAAACACCGGGGAGCTGTTTTTT. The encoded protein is CASSLKGINTGELFF.

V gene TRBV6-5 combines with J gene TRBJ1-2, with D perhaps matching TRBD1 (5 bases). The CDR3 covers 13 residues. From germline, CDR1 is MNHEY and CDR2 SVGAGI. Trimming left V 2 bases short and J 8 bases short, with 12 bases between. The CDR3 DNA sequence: TGTGCCAGCAGTTACCACCAGGGTGACGGCTACACCTTC. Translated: CASSYHQGDGYTF.

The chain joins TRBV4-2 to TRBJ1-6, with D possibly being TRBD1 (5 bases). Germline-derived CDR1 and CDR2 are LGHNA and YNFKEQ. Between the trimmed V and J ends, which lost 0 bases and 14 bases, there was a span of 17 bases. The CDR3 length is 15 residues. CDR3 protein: CASSQDEPAGEALHF. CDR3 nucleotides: TGTGCCAGCAGCCAAGACGAGCCGGCGGGGGAAGCCCTCCACTTT.

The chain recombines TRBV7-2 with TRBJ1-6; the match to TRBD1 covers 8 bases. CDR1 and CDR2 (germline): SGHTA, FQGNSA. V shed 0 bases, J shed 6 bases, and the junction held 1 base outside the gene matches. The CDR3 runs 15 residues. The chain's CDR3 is CASSLAGQGNSPLHF. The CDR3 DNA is TGTGCCAGCAGCTTAGCTGGACAGGGTAATTCACCCCTCCACTTT. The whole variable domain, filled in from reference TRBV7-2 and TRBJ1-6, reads GAGVSQSPSNKVTEKGKDVELRCDPISGHTALYWYRQSLGQGLEFLIYFQGNSAPDKSGLPSDRFSAERTGGSVSTLTIQRTQQEDSAVYLCASSLAGQGNSPLHFGNGTRLTVT.

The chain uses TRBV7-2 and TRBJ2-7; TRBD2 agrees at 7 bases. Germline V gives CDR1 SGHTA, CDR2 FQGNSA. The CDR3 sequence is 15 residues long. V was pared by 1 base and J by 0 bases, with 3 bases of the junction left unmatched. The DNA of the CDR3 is TGTGCCAGCAGCTTAGGGGGGGGTAGCTCCTACGAGCAGTACTTC. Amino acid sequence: CASSLGGGSSYEQYF. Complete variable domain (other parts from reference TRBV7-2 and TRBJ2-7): GAGVSQSPSNKVTEKGKDVELRCDPISGHTALYWYRQSLGQGLEFLIYFQGNSAPDKSGLPSDRFSAERTGGSVSTLTIQRTQQEDSAVYLCASSLGGGSSYEQYFGPGTRLTVT.

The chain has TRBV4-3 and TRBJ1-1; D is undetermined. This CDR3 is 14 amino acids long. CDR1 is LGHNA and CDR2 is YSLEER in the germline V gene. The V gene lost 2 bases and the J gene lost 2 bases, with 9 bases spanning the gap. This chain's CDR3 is CASSQMGLNTEAFF. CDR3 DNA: TGCGCCAGCAGCCAAATGGGCCTAAACACTGAAGCTTTCTTT.

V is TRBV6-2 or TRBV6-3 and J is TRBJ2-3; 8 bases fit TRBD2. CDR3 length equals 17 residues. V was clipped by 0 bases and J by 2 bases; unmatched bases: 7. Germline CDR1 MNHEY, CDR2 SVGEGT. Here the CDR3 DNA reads TGTGCCAGCAGTTACTCGGGGGCGGGAGGTTCCACAGATACGCAGTATTTT. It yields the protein CASSYSGAGGSTDTQYF.

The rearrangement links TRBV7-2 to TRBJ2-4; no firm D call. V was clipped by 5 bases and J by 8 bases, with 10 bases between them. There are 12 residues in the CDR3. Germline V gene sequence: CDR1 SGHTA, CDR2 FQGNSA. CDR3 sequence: CASSPLTDIQYF. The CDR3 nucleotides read TGTGCCAGCAGCCCGCTAACGGACATTCAGTACTTC.

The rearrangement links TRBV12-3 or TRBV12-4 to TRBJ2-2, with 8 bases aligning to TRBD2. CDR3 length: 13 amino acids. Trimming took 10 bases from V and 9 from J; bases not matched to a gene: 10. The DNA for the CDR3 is TGTGCCACCAGCACGGGGGGGTTCTGGGAGCTGTTTTTT. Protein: CATSTGGFWELFF.

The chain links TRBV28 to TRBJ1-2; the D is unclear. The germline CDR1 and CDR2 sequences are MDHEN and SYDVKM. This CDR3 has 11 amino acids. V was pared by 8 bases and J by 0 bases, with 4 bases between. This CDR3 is CASETNYGYTF. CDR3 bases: TGTGCCAGCGAGACTAACTATGGCTACACCTTC.

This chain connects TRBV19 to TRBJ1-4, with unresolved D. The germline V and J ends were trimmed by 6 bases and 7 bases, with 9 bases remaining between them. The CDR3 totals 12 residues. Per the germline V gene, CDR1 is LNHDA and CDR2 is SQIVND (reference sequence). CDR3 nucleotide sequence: TGTGCCAGTAGCACTGGGAGTGAAAAACTGTTTTTT. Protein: CASSTGSEKLFF.

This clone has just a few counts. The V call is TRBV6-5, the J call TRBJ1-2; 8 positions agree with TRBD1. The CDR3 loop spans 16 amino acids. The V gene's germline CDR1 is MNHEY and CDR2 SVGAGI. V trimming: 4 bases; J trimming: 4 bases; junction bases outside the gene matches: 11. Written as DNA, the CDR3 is TGTGCCAGCAGTTCCTACTGGACAGGGCTAGGCTATGGCTACACCTTC. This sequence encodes CASSSYWTGLGYGYTF.

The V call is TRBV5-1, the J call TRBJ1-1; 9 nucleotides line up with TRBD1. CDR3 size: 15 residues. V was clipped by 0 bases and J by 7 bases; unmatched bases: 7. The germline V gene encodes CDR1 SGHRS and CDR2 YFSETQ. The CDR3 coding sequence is TGCGCCAGCAGCTTGGATGGGACAGGGTTTATTGAAGCTTTCTTT. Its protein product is CASSLDGTGFIEAFF.

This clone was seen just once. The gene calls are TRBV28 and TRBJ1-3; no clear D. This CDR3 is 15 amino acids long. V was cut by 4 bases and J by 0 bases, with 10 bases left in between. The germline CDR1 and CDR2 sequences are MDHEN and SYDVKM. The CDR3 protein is CASSSQRSSGNTIYF. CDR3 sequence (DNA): TGTGCCAGCAGTTCTCAGAGGAGCTCTGGAAACACCATATATTTT.

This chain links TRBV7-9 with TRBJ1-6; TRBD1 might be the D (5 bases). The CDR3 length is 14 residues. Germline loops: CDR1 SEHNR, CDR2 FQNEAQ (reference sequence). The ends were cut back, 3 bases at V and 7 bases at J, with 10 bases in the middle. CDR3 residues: CASSLSGTNSPLHF. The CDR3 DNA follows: TGTGCCAGCAGCTTGAGCGGGACCAATTCACCCCTCCACTTT.

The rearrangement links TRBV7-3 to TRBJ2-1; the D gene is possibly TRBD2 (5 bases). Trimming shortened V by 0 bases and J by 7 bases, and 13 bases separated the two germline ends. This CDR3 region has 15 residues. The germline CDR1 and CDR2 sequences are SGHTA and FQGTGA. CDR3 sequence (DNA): TGTGCCAGCAGCTTAACCCGGGGAAGGGTGAATGAGCAGTTCTTC. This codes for CASSLTRGRVNEQFF. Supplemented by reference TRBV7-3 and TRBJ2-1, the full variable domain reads GAGVSQTPSNKVTEKGKYVELRCDPISGHTALYWYRQSLGQGPEFLIYFQGTGAADDSGLPNDRFFAVRPEGSVSTLKIQRTERGDSAVYLCASSLTRGRVNEQFFGPGTRLTVL.

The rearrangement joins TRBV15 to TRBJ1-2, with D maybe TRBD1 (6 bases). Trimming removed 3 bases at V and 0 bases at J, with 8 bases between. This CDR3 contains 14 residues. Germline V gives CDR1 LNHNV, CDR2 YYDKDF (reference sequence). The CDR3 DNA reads TGTGCCACCAGCAGGGACAGAACTAACTATGGCTACACCTTC. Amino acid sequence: CATSRDRTNYGYTF.